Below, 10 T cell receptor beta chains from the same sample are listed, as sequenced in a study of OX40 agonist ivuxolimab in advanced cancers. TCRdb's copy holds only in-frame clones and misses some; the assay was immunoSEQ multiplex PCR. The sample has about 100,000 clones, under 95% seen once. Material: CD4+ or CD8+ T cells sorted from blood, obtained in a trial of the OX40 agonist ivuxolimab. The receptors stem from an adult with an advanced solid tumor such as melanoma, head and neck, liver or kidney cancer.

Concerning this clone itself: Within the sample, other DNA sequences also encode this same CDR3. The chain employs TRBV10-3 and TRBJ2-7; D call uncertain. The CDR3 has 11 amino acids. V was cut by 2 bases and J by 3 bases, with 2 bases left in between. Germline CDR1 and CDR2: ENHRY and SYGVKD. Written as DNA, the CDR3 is TGTGCCATCAGTGAGAACTACGAGCAGTACTTC. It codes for CAISENYEQYF.

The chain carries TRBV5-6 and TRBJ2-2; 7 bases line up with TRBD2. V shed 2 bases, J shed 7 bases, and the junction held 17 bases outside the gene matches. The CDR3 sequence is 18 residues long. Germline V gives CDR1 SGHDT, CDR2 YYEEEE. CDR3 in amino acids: CASSLYSVWGGPDGELFF. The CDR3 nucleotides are TGTGCCAGCAGCTTATATAGCGTGTGGGGAGGGCCGGACGGGGAGCTGTTTTTT.

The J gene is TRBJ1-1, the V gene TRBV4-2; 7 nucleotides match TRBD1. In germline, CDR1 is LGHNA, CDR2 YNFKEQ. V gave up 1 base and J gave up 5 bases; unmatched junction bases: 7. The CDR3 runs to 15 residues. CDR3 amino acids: CASSQGVTGATEAFF. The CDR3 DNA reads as TGTGCCAGCAGCCAAGGGGTAACAGGGGCAACTGAAGCTTTCTTT.

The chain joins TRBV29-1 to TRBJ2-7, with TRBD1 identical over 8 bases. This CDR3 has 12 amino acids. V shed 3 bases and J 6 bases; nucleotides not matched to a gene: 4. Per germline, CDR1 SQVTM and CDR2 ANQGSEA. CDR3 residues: CSVEDREFEQYF. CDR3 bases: TGCAGCGTTGAGGACAGGGAATTCGAGCAGTACTTC.

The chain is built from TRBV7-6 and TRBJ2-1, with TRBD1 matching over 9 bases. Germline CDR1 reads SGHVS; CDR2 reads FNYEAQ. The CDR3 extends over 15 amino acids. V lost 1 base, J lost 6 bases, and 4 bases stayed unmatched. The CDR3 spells CASSLVGQGSNEQFF. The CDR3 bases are TGTGCCAGCAGCTTAGTGGGACAGGGTTCCAATGAGCAGTTCTTC.

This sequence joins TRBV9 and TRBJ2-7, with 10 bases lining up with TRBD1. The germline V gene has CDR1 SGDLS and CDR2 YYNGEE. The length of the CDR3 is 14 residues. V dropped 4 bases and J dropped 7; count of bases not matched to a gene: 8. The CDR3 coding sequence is TGTGCCAGCAGCCCGGGACAGGGGAGCGAAGAGCAGTACTTC. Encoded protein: CASSPGQGSEEQYF.

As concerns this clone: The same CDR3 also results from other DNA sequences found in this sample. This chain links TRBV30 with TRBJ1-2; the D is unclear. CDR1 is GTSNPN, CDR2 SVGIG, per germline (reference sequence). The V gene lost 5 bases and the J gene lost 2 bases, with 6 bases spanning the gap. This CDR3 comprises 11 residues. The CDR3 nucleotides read TGTGCCTGGGATCGAAACTATGGCTACACCTTC. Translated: CAWDRNYGYTF. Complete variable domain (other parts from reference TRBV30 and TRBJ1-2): SQTIHQWPATLVQPVGSPLSLECTVEGTSNPNLYWYRQAAGRGLQLLFYSVGIGQISSEVPQNLSASRPQDRQFILSSKKLLLSDSGFYLCAWDRNYGYTFGSGTRLTVV.

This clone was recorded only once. The CDR3 bases are TGCGCCAGCAGCTTCAGTATAGGGGGCGGCGAGCAGTACTTC. Its protein product is CASSFSIGGGEQYF. The chain joins TRBV5-1 to TRBJ2-7; 7 bases match TRBD1. The CDR3 runs to 14 residues. Germline V gives CDR1 SGHRS, CDR2 YFSETQ. V was clipped by 2 bases and J by 6 bases; unmatched bases: 8.

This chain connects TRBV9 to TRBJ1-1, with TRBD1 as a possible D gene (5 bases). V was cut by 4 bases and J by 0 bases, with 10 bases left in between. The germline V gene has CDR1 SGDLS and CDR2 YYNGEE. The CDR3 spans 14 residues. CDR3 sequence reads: CASSFGGMNTEAFF. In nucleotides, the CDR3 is TGTGCCAGCAGCTTCGGGGGGATGAACACTGAAGCTTTCTTT.

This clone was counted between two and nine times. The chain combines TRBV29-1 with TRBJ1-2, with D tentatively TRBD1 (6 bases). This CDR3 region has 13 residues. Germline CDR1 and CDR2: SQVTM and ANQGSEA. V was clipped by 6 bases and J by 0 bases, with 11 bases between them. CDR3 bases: TGCAGCGTACCCCGGACAGCTAACTATGGCTACACCTTC. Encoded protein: CSVPRTANYGYTF.